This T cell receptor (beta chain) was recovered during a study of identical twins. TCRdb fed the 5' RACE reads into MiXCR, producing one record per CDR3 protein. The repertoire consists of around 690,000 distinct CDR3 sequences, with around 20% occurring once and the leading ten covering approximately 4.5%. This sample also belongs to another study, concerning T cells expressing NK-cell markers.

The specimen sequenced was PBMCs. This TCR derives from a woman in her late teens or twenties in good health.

The CDR3 protein is CASTLGDRGTDTQYF. The CDR3 region has the DNA TGTGCCAGCACCTTGGGGGACAGGGGAACAGATACGCAGTATTTT. V usage is TRBV27 and J usage is TRBJ2-3, with 10 bases that match TRBD1. The length of the CDR3 is 15 residues. Germline-derived CDR1 and CDR2 are MNHEY and SMNVEV (reference sequence). With V trimmed by 7 bases and J by 3 bases, 7 bases remained unmatched.